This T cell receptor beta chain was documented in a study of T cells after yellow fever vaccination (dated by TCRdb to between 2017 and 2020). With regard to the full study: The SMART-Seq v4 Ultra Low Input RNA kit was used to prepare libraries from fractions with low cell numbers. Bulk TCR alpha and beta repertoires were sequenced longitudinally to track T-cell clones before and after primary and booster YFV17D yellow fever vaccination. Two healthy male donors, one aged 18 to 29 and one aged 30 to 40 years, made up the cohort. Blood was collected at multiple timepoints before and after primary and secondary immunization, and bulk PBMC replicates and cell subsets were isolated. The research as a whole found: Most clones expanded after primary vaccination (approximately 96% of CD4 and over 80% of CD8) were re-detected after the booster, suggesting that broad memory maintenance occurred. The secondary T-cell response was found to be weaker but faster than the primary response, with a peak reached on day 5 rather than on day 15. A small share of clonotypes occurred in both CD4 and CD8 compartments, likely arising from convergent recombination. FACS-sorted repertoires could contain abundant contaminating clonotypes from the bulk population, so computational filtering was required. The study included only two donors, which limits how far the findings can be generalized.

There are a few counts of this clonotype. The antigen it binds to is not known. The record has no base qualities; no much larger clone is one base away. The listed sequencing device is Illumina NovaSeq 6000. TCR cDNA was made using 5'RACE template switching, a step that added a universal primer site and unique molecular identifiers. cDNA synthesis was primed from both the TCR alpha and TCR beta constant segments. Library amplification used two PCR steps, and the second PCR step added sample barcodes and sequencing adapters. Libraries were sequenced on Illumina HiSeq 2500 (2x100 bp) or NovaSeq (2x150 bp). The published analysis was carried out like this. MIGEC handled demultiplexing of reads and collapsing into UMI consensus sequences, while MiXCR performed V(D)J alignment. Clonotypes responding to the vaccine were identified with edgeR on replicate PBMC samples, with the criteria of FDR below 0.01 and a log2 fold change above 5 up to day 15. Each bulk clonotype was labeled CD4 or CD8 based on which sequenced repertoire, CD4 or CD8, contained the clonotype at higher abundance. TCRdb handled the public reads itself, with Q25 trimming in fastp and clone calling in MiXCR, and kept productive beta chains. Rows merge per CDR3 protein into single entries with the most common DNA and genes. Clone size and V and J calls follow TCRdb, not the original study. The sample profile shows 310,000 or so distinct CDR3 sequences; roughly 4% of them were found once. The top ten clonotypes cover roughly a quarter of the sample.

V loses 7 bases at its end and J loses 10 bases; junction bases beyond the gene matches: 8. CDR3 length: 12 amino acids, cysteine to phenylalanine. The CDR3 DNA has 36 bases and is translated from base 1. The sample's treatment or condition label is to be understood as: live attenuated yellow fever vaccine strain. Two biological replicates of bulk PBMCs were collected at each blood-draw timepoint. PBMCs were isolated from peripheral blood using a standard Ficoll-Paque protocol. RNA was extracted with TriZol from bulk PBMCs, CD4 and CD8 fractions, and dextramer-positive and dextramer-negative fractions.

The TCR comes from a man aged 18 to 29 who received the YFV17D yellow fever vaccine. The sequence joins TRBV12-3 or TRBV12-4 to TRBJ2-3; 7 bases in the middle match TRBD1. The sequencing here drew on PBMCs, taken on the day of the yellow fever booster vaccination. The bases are TGTGCCAGCACCATTAGGGGGCCCGCGCAGTATTTT. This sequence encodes CASTIRGPAQYF.